A selection of T cell receptor gamma chains follows, all from one sample in a study of intestinal T cells in coeliac disease. TCRdb applied CATT to the multiplex PCR reads for clone calling. Here the sample spans 350 to 400 gamma-chain clones, about half being singletons. The source material was a duodenal biopsy. The receptors stem from a human donor with celiac disease. Both conserved end residues are part of each CDR3. Each record gives: J gene, V gene, clone size, CDR3 DNA, CDR3 protein. Clone size, where shown, is once, few, many, or a class for clones that have expanded.

J: TRGJ1/TRGJ2; V: TRGV8; size: few; DNA: TGTGCACCTGGGATAATCCGAGATTATTATAAGAAACTCTTT; CDR3: CAPGIIRDYYKKLF
J: TRGJ1/TRGJ2; V: TRGV3; size: few; DNA: TGTGCCACCCTCCGCCCCCTTAGGTATTATAAGAAACTCTTT; CDR3: CATLRPLRYYKKLF
J: TRGJP1; V: TRGV8; size: hyperexpanded; DNA: TGTGCCACCTGGGATAGGGGGGGTTGGTTCAAGATATTT; CDR3: CATWDRGGWFKIF
J: TRGJ1/TRGJ2; V: TRGV2; size: -; DNA: TGTGCCACCTGGGACGGGCAATTGGGGGGGAAACTCTTT; CDR3: CATWDGQLGGKLF
J: TRGJ1/TRGJ2; V: TRGV9; size: -; DNA: TGTGCTTGTGGGAGGTTCGCTTATTATAAGAAACTCTTT; CDR3: CACGRFAYYKKLF
J: TRGJ1/TRGJ2; V: TRGV10; size: -; DNA: TGTGCTGCGTGGGTGGTGTCGTGGGGATTATTCGGGGGGGTCAAACTCTTT; CDR3: CAAWVVSWGLFGGVKLF
J: TRGJP1; V: TRGV11; size: -; DNA: TGTGCCTGCTGGATTAGACATACCACGGGTTGGTTCAAGATATTT; CDR3: CACWIRHTTGWFKIF
J: TRGJ1/TRGJ2; V: TRGV4; size: few; DNA: TGTGCCACCTGGGATGGGTCGGGGGAACTCTTT; CDR3: CATWDGSGELF
J: TRGJP1; V: TRGV11; size: -; DNA: TGTGCCTGCTGGATTAGTAAAATACCACTTGGTTGGTTCAAGATATTT; CDR3: CACWISKIPLGWFKIF
J: TRGJ1/TRGJ2; V: TRGV9; size: -; DNA: TGTGCCTTGTGGGCAGGTGCAATGGCTAAGAAACTCTTT; CDR3: CALWAGAMAKKLF
J: TRGJP1; V: TRGV8; size: -; DNA: TGTGCCACCTGGGATGAGGGGGGTTGGTTCAAGATATTT; CDR3: CATWDEGGWFKIF
J: TRGJP1; V: TRGV10; size: once; DNA: TGTGCTGCGTGGGATTTGTACGTTGAGTTCAAGATATTT; CDR3: CAAWDLYVEFKIF
J: TRGJP1; V: TRGV10; size: few; DNA: TGTGCTGCGTGGGATTATGGGGGTAGTACACCTGGTTGGTTCAAGATATTT; CDR3: CAAWDYGGSTPGWFKIF
J: TRGJ1/TRGJ2; V: TRGV10; size: -; DNA: TGTGCTAGCGTGGGATCTCATTATTATAAGAAACTCTTT; CDR3: CASVGSHYYKKLF
J: TRGJ1/TRGJ2; V: TRGV9; size: -; DNA: TGTGCCTTGTGGGGAGGTGCAATGGCTAAGAAACTCTTT; CDR3: CALWGGAMAKKLF
J: TRGJP1; V: TRGV8; size: once; DNA: TGTGCCACCTGGGATCCCTCACCCCCCGCGGGGTTCAAGATATTT; CDR3: CATWDPSPPAGFKIF
J: TRGJP1; V: TRGV4; size: -; DNA: TGTGCACCTGGGATGGGCCCGATATCCAATACCACTGGTTGGTTCAAGATATTT; CDR3: CAPGMGPISNTTGWFKIF
J: TRGJ1/TRGJ2; V: TRGV10; size: -; DNA: TGCGCCCTTTCAGGGTATAAAAAACTCTTT; CDR3: CALSGYKKLF
J: TRGJ1/TRGJ2; V: TRGV10; size: hyperexpanded; DNA: TGTGCTGCGTGGGAAACATGTACTTATAAGAAACTCTTT; CDR3: CAAWETCTYKKLF
J: TRGJP1; V: TRGV11; size: -; DNA: TGTGCCTGCTGGATTAGTAAAAATACCCACTGGTTTGGTTCAAAGATATTT; CDR3: CACWISKNTHWFGSKIF
J: TRGJ1/TRGJ2; V: TRGV9; size: -; DNA: TGTGCCTTGTGGGAGGTGCTTCACCCCATCCATAAGAAACTCTTT; CDR3: CALWEVLHPIHKKLF
J: TRGJP1; V: TRGV10; size: -; DNA: TGTGCTGCGTGGGCCAATTGGTTGTTCAAGATATTT; CDR3: CAAWANWLFKIF
J: TRGJ1/TRGJ2; V: TRGV3; size: -; DNA: TGTGCCACCTGGGACAGGCGACTCTATTATAAGAAACTCTTT; CDR3: CATWDRRLYYKKLF
J: TRGJ1/TRGJ2; V: TRGV4; size: hyperexpanded; DNA: TGTGCCACCTGGGATGGTTATAAGAAACTCTTT; CDR3: CATWDGYKKLF
J: TRGJ1/TRGJ2; V: TRGV4; size: -; DNA: TGTGCCACCTTCCATAAGAAACTCTTT; CDR3: CATFHKKLF